The rows below give T cell receptor beta chains drawn from one sample of a study of blood T cell repertoires in COVID-19. Profiled with immunoSEQ multiplex PCR; TCRdb holds only in-frame clones, not every one. The profile covers approximately 60,000 clones, with around 80% appearing a single time and approximately 15% taken by the ten largest. The source material was peripheral blood. All receptors derive from a man aged 60 to 75 with COVID-19, enrolled during active disease. The CDR3 runs from the conserved cysteine through the conserved F or W. A D gene is named only where the DNA matches it firmly. Clone size is shown for a subset of rows, as once, few, many or a class of expanded clone.

TRBV6-4	TRBD2	TRBJ2-1	NA	TGTGCCAGCCCCGGGACTAGATTCAATGAGCAGTTCTTC	CASPGTRFNEQFF
TRBV24-1	NA	TRBJ2-3	NA	TGTGCCACCAGCGATTGGGGGGGCACTGCTAGCACAGATACGCAGTATTTT	CATSDWGGTASTDTQYF
TRBV4-1	TRBD1	TRBJ2-2	NA	TGCGCCAGCAGCCAAGAGAGGATTACAGGGGGCTTAGGCACCGGGGAGCTGTTTTTT	CASSQERITGGLGTGELFF
TRBV5-4	TRBD1	TRBJ1-2	NA	TGTGCCAGCAGCGGGGGGACAGGGGAAAGCAATGGCTACACCTTC	CASSGGTGESNGYTF
TRBV7-9	NA	TRBJ2-2	NA	TGTGCCAGCAGCCCGACAGGTCGAGACACCGGGGAGCTGTTTTTT	CASSPTGRDTGELFF
TRBV15	NA	TRBJ1-2	NA	TGTGCCACCAGCAGTTTGACAGTAGCCTATGGCTACACCTTC	CATSSLTVAYGYTF
TRBV10-1	TRBD1	TRBJ2-5	NA	TGCGCCAGCGTAGTACGGGACAGATATCAAGAGACCCAGTACTTC	CASVVRDRYQETQYF
TRBV24-1	TRBD2	TRBJ2-1	NA	TGTGCCACCAGTGACCTCCTGACTAGCGGGAGTGTCTATGAGCAGTTCTTC	CATSDLLTSGSVYEQFF
TRBV4-1	NA	TRBJ2-1	few	TGCGCCAGCAGCCAAGGCGGTGGGAATGAGCAGTTCTTC	CASSQGGGNEQFF
TRBV19	TRBD1	TRBJ1-5	NA	TGTGCCAGTAGTAGGGACAGGAGCGGCAATCAGCCCCAGCATTTT	CASSRDRSGNQPQHF
TRBV5-1	NA	TRBJ2-7	NA	TGCGCCAGCAGCACGGACAGCTCCTACGAGCAGTACTTC	CASSTDSSYEQYF
TRBV11-2	TRBD2	TRBJ2-3	NA	TGTGCCAGCAGCTTGGCGGGAGGAAGCACAGATACGCAGTATTTT	CASSLAGGSTDTQYF
TRBV11-2	NA	TRBJ2-5	NA	TGTGCCAGCAGCCCTGGGGCTTATGCTAGTTCGGAGACCCAGTACTTC	CASSPGAYASSETQYF
TRBV7-9	TRBD1	TRBJ2-4	NA	TGTGCCAGCAGCTCACAGGGGGCGCGTGTCCGAAACATTCAGTACTTC	CASSSQGARVRNIQYF
TRBV6-1	NA	TRBJ1-1	NA	TGTGCCAGCAGTGACAGTCACACTGAAGCTTTCTTT	CASSDSHTEAFF
TRBV2	NA	TRBJ2-2	NA	TGTGCCAGCACCCGGACAGTCAGTGGGGAGCTGTTTTTT	CASTRTVSGELFF
TRBV5-1	TRBD1	TRBJ2-2	NA	TGCGCCAGCAGCCCTCCGGGACAGTCGAACACCGGGGAGCTGTTTTTT	CASSPPGQSNTGELFF
TRBV6-1	TRBD2	TRBJ2-1	few	TGTGCCAGCAGTGAAGCGGGGGGGTACAATGAGCAGTTCTTC	CASSEAGGYNEQFF
TRBV27	NA	TRBJ1-6	few	TGTGCCAGCAGACGAGCGAATTCACCCCTCCACTTT	CASRRANSPLHF
TRBV5-1	TRBD1	TRBJ1-3	few	TGCGCCAGCAGCTTAGGGGGCGCAGGGGGAAACACCATATATTTT	CASSLGGAGGNTIYF
TRBV18	TRBD2	TRBJ2-3	NA	TGTGCCAGCTCACCATTATCGGCGGGGGGCACAGATACGCAGTATTTT	CASSPLSAGGTDTQYF
TRBV7-3	NA	TRBJ2-2	NA	TGTGCCAGCAGTGTCCGACAGGCAACCGGGGAGCTGTTTTTT	CASSVRQATGELFF
TRBV6-5	NA	TRBJ1-2	once	TGTGCCAGCAGTAAACAGCCCTCTGGGTCCGGCTACACCTTC	CASSKQPSGSGYTF
TRBV28	TRBD1	TRBJ2-7	NA	TGTGCCAGCAGTCAATCCGGGACAGGGGTCTACGAGCAGTACTTC	CASSQSGTGVYEQYF
TRBV19	TRBD2	TRBJ2-7	NA	TGTGCCATCATGCGGGGGGATTGGGAGCAGTACTTC	CAIMRGDWEQYF
TRBV27	TRBD2	TRBJ2-2	few	TGTGCCAGCAATTGGGGGGGCACCGGGGAGCTGTTTTTT	CASNWGGTGELFF
TRBV5-1	NA	TRBJ1-1	NA	TGCGCCAGCAGTCCGGCGGGCAGGGGAGACACTGAAGCTTTCTTT	CASSPAGRGDTEAFF
TRBV2	TRBD1	TRBJ1-5	NA	TGTGCCAGCGCCGGGACAGGGGTAAGGGGAGGCAATCAGCCCCAGCATTTT	CASAGTGVRGGNQPQHF
TRBV12-2	NA	TRBJ2-5	NA	TGTGCAAGTCGCCCTTACTTAACTAGCGGGAGGGCCTTGGAGACCCAGTACTTC	CASRPYLTSGRALETQYF
TRBV5-1	NA	TRBJ1-1	NA	TGCGCCAGCCAAAGGTCCGGGGGAAACACTGAAGCTTTCTTT	CASQRSGGNTEAFF
TRBV6-5	NA	TRBJ2-1	NA	TGTGCCAGCAGGACTGCCGTGAGCCCCTACAATGAGCAGTTCTTC	CASRTAVSPYNEQFF
TRBV9	NA	TRBJ2-7	NA	TGTGCCAGCAGCCCCGGTTTGGACGGACACTACGAGCAGTACTTC	CASSPGLDGHYEQYF
TRBV5-5	NA	TRBJ2-5	NA	TGTGCCAGCAGCCCCCCTTTGACGTTGCGGGAGACCCAGTACTTC	CASSPPLTLRETQYF
TRBV6-5	NA	TRBJ2-3	once	TGTGCCAGCACGTGGGACTTTGCCACAGATACGCAGTATTTT	CASTWDFATDTQYF
TRBV9	TRBD1	TRBJ2-7	NA	TGTGCCAGCAGGGGGGACAGAAAAAGGTTTAATCCTACGAGGCAGTACTTC	CASRGDRKRFNPTRQYF